Below are 23 T cell receptor beta chains sequenced from a single sample in a study of T cell repertoires in cytomegalovirus infection. TCRdb fed the reads into MiXCR, producing one record per CDR3 protein. Of 75,000 to 95,000 distinct CDR3 sequences detected, 45% to 50% appear once; the ten largest clones hold roughly 93%. Which antigens these TCRs recognize remains unknown. This specimen was CD8+ T cells from cultured PBMCs, taken from culture after CMV antigen stimulation. Receptors were obtained from a human donor in good health (CMV status not recorded). Some clones in this sample may be carry-over from other donors' samples.

Note on this clonotype: A much larger clone is a single base away; this may be a read error. V gene TRBV7-6 combines with J gene TRBJ1-1; 9 positions agree with TRBD1. The CDR3 loop spans 17 amino acids. Germline-derived CDR1 and CDR2 are SGHVS and FNYEAQ. The DNA of the CDR3 is TGTGCCAGCAGCTTAGCGCCGGGACAGGGTGGGAACAATGAAGCTTTCTTT. Amino acid sequence: CASSLAPGQGGNNEAFF. Full variable domain (rest looked up from reference TRBV7-6 and TRBJ1-1): GAGVSQSPRYKVTKRGQDVALRCDPISGHVSLYWYRQALGQGPEFLTYFNYEAQQDKSGLPNDRFSAERPEGSISTLTIQRTEQRDSAMYRCASSLAPGQGGNNEAFFGQGTRLTVV.

This clonotype came up many times. This chain links TRBV12-5 with TRBJ1-5; 10 bases are a match to TRBD1. Germline values: CDR1 LGHNT, CDR2 FRNRAP. J lost 0 bases, V lost 6 bases, and 11 bases had no gene match. CDR3 length: 18 residues. CDR3 protein: CASGRPGQGIYSNQPQHF. In DNA, the CDR3 is TGTGCTAGTGGCCGACCGGGACAGGGGATATATAGCAATCAGCCCCAGCATTTT.

This clonotype appeared a few times. This sequence joins TRBV6-1 and TRBJ1-1; D remains ambiguous. The CDR3 length is 12 residues. CDR1 and CDR2 from the germline V gene are MNHNS and SASEGT. V was clipped by 3 bases and J by 9 bases, with 11 bases between them. The CDR3 reads CASSELPDKAFF. The CDR3 nucleotides read TGTGCCAGCAGTGAGTTACCTGATAAAGCTTTCTTT.

The chain carries TRBV7-3 and TRBJ2-2; a possible D gene is TRBD1 (6 bases). Germline CDR1 reads SGHTA; CDR2 reads FQGTGA. The V end lost 2 bases, the J end lost 6 bases, and 13 bases lay between the germline ends. The CDR3 runs to 15 residues. The CDR3 reads CASSLGAGAAGELFF. DNA of the CDR3: TGTGCCAGCAGCTTAGGAGCAGGGGCAGCCGGGGAGCTGTTTTTT.

Comment on this clonotype: In this CDR3 the conserved last residue, phenylalanine or tryptophan, is missing, so a read error is likely. The CDR3 here is CTSSLAYGATNEKLFL. CDR3 nucleotides: TGTACCAGCAGCTTAGCTTACGGGGCAACTAATGAAAAACTGTTTCTT. J is TRBJ1-4 and V is TRBV7-2, with D unclear. The V gene's germline CDR1 is SGHTA and CDR2 FQGNSA. Trimming removed 0 bases at V and 0 bases at J, with 8 bases between. CDR3 length: 16 residues.

V and J are TRBV6-5 and TRBJ2-1, with 11 bases identical to TRBD2. The junction had 6 bases not matched to a gene; V was cut back by 2 bases and J by 3 bases. The germline CDR1 and CDR2 sequences are MNHEY and SVGAGI. This CDR3 is 17 amino acids long. In DNA, the CDR3 is TGTGCCAGCAGTTACACGCAAGGACTAGCGGGCTACAATGAGCAGTTCTTC. Translating it yields CASSYTQGLAGYNEQFF.

V gene TRBV5-5 combines with J gene TRBJ1-6; tentative D call: TRBD1 (6 bases). The V gene lost 7 bases and the J gene lost 7 bases, with 15 bases spanning the gap. Germline V CDR1 and CDR2: SGHKS, YYEKEE (reference sequence). This CDR3 is built from 14 residues. The CDR3 region has the DNA TGTGCCAGCCGGGTGGGGGGCACGAATTCACCCCTCCACTTT. Translated: CASRVGGTNSPLHF.

This clonotype has just one count. This sequence joins TRBV28 and TRBJ1-1, with D perhaps matching TRBD1 (6 bases). The CDR3 loop spans 16 amino acids. The V gene's germline CDR1 is MDHEN and CDR2 SYDVKM. V was cut by 2 bases and J by 4 bases, with 17 bases left in between. CDR3 nucleotide sequence: TGTGCCAGCAGTTTACCTCCAGGGGACCAAACCACTGAAGCTTTCTTT. Translation gives CASSLPPGDQTTEAFF.

This clonotype was counted a few times. The V gene is TRBV7-6, the J gene TRBJ2-1; D assignment may be TRBD1 or TRBD2 (5 bases each). This CDR3 region has 14 residues. V shed 4 bases and J shed 5 bases, with 12 bases lying between them. Germline V CDR1 and CDR2: SGHVS, FNYEAQ. The CDR3 spells CASSSRGRDNEQFF. In nucleotides, the CDR3 is TGTGCCAGCAGCTCTCGGGGCAGAGACAATGAGCAGTTCTTC.

This chain links TRBV11-1 with TRBJ2-1; 10 nucleotides line up with TRBD1. V dropped 5 bases and J dropped 8; count of bases not matched to a gene: 9. The CDR3 is 15 amino acids. CDR1 is SGHAT and CDR2 is FQDESV in the germline V gene (reference sequence). CDR3 sequence (DNA): TGTGCCAGCAGCATGACAGGGGGCGCAGGGGATGAGCAGTTCTTC. It encodes CASSMTGGAGDEQFF.

This clonotype appeared a few times. The chain joins TRBV15 to TRBJ2-7; TRBD1 agrees at 9 bases. Unmatched junction bases numbered 17, after V lost 0 bases and J lost 5 bases. The germline V gene encodes CDR1 LNHNV and CDR2 YYDKDF (reference sequence). The CDR3 consists of 19 residues. The CDR3 bases are TGTGCCACCAGCAGAGATTATTCCCCCTACGCGGACAGGGGAAACGAGCAGTACTTC. Amino acids: CATSRDYSPYADRGNEQYF.

This clonotype appeared a few times. The J gene is TRBJ1-1, the V gene TRBV28; D perhaps matches TRBD1 (5 bases). Germline-derived CDR1 and CDR2 are MDHEN and SYDVKM. There are 16 residues in the CDR3. V gave up 5 bases and J gave up 4 bases, with 20 bases separating them. The CDR3 loop reads CASSDLDPGWVTEAFF. The DNA of the CDR3 is TGTGCCAGCAGTGACCTTGACCCAGGGTGGGTCACTGAAGCTTTCTTT.

This clonotype occurred a few times. J is TRBJ1-4 and V is TRBV18; tentative D call: TRBD1 (5 bases). Between the trimmed V and J ends, which lost 3 bases and 7 bases, there was a span of 18 bases. The CDR3 contains 16 residues. Germline assignment: CDR1 KGHSH and CDR2 LQKENI. In DNA, the CDR3 is TGTGCCAGCTCACCTTCGGCCGGGGGAAGGGGTGAAAAACTGTTTTTT. It encodes CASSPSAGGRGEKLFF.

V and J are TRBV7-4 and TRBJ2-7; no clear D. Germline V gives CDR1 SGHVT, CDR2 SQSDAQ. This CDR3 spans 14 amino acids. Trimming took off 11 bases at V and 5 bases at J, with 22 bases between the two ends. In DNA form, the CDR3 reads TGTGCCGCTGCCCCCCCCATTATGAGCCACGAGCAGTACTTC. It codes for CAAAPPIMSHEQYF.

The gene calls are TRBV11-2 and TRBJ1-1; D is perhaps TRBD1 (6 bases). The V and J ends lost 4 bases and 0 bases respectively, with 12 bases between them. The germline gives CDR1 SGHAT, CDR2 FQNNGV. This CDR3 comprises 15 residues. The CDR3 region has the DNA TGTGCCAGCAGCTCGATACGGACAGTGAACACTGAAGCTTTCTTT. Encoded protein: CASSSIRTVNTEAFF.

The chain recombines TRBV28 with TRBJ1-2; TRBD1 might be the D (6 bases). This CDR3 comprises 16 residues. The V gene lost 1 base and the J gene lost 4 bases, with 16 bases spanning the gap. Germline V gene lookup returns CDR1 MDHEN and CDR2 SYDVKM. The CDR3 DNA sequence: TGTGCCAGCAGTTTATCCCCTATGAGGGGGGCCTATGGCTACACCTTC. This sequence encodes CASSLSPMRGAYGYTF.

This clonotype has at least ten counts. The rearrangement joins TRBV7-8 to TRBJ2-1; 8 nucleotides match TRBD1. The length of the CDR3 is 12 residues. V lost 0 bases and J lost 13; bases outside the gene matches: 2. The germline gives CDR1 SGHVS, CDR2 FQNEAQ. In nucleotides, the CDR3 is TGTGCCAGCAGCTTAGCGACAGGGGTCCAGTTCTTC. Protein sequence: CASSLATGVQFF.

This chain uses TRBV12-3 or TRBV12-4 with TRBJ1-5, with TRBD1 matching over 7 bases. V was clipped by 8 bases and J by 3 bases; unmatched bases: 7. The CDR3 runs 14 residues. The CDR3 reads CASAEGAINQPQHF. CDR3 nucleotides: TGTGCCAGCGCGGAGGGGGCTATCAATCAGCCCCAGCATTTT.

This clonotype was detected a few times. V and J are TRBV7-6 and TRBJ2-7, with 8 bases matching TRBD2. Trimming took 5 bases from V and 2 from J; bases not matched to a gene: 11. The CDR3 is 16 amino acids. Looked up from germline, CDR1 is SGHVS and CDR2 is FNYEAQ. The CDR3 nucleotides read TGTGCCAGCAGCAAAGATTGGGGACTAGGGGCCTACGAGCAGTACTTC. It translates to CASSKDWGLGAYEQYF. Together with reference TRBV7-6 and TRBJ2-7, the CDR3 gives the full variable domain: GAGVSQSPRYKVTKRGQDVALRCDPISGHVSLYWYRQALGQGPEFLTYFNYEAQQDKSGLPNDRFSAERPEGSISTLTIQRTEQRDSAMYRCASSKDWGLGAYEQYFGPGTRLTVT.

The chain is built from TRBV20-1 and TRBJ2-3; 7 bases match TRBD2. With 6 bases clipped from V and 2 bases from J, the junction kept 8 bases outside the gene matches. Germline CDR1 DFQATT, CDR2 SNEGSKA (reference sequence). The CDR3 runs 14 residues. CDR3 residues: CSALGGRTTDTQYF. DNA for the CDR3: TGCAGTGCCCTCGGGGGGAGAACCACAGATACGCAGTATTTT.

This clonotype has more than one count but fewer than ten. CDR3 region: CASSQDLTSYYNEQFF. In DNA form, the CDR3 reads TGTGCCAGCAGCCAAGATTTGACATCATACTACAATGAGCAGTTCTTC. The rearrangement links TRBV14 to TRBJ2-1, with no clear D. Germline V gene lookup returns CDR1 SGHDN and CDR2 FVKESK. This CDR3 comprises 16 residues. Trimming took off 0 bases at V and 3 bases at J, with 12 bases between the two ends.

The rearrangement links TRBV7-2 to TRBJ2-7; 7 bases agree with TRBD2. Germline CDR1 reads SGHTA; CDR2 reads FQGNSA. The CDR3 sequence is 14 residues long. J lost 4 bases, V lost 4 bases, and 7 bases had no gene match. CDR3 coding DNA: TGTGCCAGCAGCTCGACCGGGACTACGTACGAGCAGTACTTC. This encodes CASSSTGTTYEQYF.

V and J are TRBV6-2 or TRBV6-3 and TRBJ2-7, with D tentatively TRBD1 (7 bases). The ends were cut back, 6 bases at V and 2 bases at J, with 14 bases in the middle. The CDR3 is 14 residues long. In germline, CDR1 is MNHEY, CDR2 SVGEGT. The CDR3 DNA reads as TGTGCCAGCAGAGACAGGGACTTACCCTACGAGCAGTACTTC. Its protein product is CASRDRDLPYEQYF.